Listed here are 14 T cell receptor beta chains from one sample, sequenced in a study of early T cells in non-severe SARS-CoV-2 infection. A single record per CDR3 protein comes from TCRdb applying MiXCR to the 5' RACE reads. Of more than 50,000 distinct CDR3 sequences in the sample, around 10% were seen once. The sample taken for sequencing was whole blood. The receptors were sampled from an adult who was a healthcare worker with PCR-confirmed SARS-CoV-2 infection or an uninfected control (not recorded which).

The V call is TRBV5-1, the J call TRBJ2-6; D unresolved. Deletions cut 4 bases from V and 0 bases from J, with 11 bases between. CDR1 is SGHRS, CDR2 YFSETQ, per germline. The CDR3 consists of 16 residues. Here the CDR3 reads CASSLLSSSGANVLTF. As DNA, the CDR3 is TGCGCCAGCAGCCTGTTAAGTAGCTCTGGGGCCAACGTCCTGACTTTC.

This clonotype has at least ten counts. The CDR3 loop is CASTYLQGYGYTF. The CDR3 DNA reads TGTGCCAGCACATACTTACAGGGTTATGGCTACACCTTC. The genes are TRBV12-3 or TRBV12-4 and TRBJ1-2, with D perhaps matching TRBD1 (6 bases). CDR3 size: 13 residues. V lost 7 bases and J 5 bases, leaving 14 bases between the germline ends.

This clonotype was found many times. This chain joins TRBV18 and TRBJ1-4, with TRBD1 identical over 7 bases. The CDR3 spans 14 residues. Germline assignment: CDR1 KGHSH and CDR2 LQKENI. With V trimmed by 3 bases and J by 6 bases, 4 bases remained unmatched. CDR3 region: CASSPGTEDEKLFF. In DNA form, the CDR3 reads TGTGCCAGCTCACCCGGGACAGAAGATGAAAAACTGTTTTTT. Supplemented by reference TRBV18 and TRBJ1-4, the full variable domain reads NAGVMQNPRHLVRRRGQEARLRCSPMKGHSHVYWYRQLPEEGLKFMVYLQKENIIDESGMPKERFSAEFPKEGPSILRIQQVVRGDSAAYFCASSPGTEDEKLFFGSGTQLSVL.

V usage is TRBV5-4 and J usage is TRBJ2-3; D remains ambiguous. This CDR3 region has 14 residues. The ends were cut back, 4 bases at V and 0 bases at J, with 9 bases in the middle. Germline V gives CDR1 SGHNT, CDR2 YYREEE (reference sequence). This CDR3 is CASSRLDSTDTQYF. The CDR3 DNA follows: TGTGCCAGCAGCCGACTCGATAGCACAGATACGCAGTATTTT.

J is TRBJ2-7 and V is TRBV6-1, with 13 bases matching TRBD2. The CDR3 spans 15 residues. The V gene end was trimmed by 7 bases and the J gene end by 2 bases; junction bases not matched to a gene: 5. Germline lookup yields CDR1 MNHNS and CDR2 SASEGT. In nucleotides, the CDR3 is TGTGCCAGCAAACTACTAGCGGGAGGGACCTACGAGCAGTACTTC. Residues: CASKLLAGGTYEQYF.

In its sample, this clonotype was seen many times. V usage is TRBV7-2 and J usage is TRBJ2-7, with 7 positions matching TRBD2. The V segment lost 5 bases and the J segment 0 bases; nucleotides outside the gene matches: 7. The CDR3 length is 15 residues. Looked up from germline, CDR1 is SGHTA and CDR2 is FQGNSA. CDR3 sequence (DNA): TGTGCCAGCAGCCGATTAGCGGGCCGCTCCTACGAGCAGTACTTC. It specifies CASSRLAGRSYEQYF.

This clonotype was seen repeatedly, ten times or more. The chain combines TRBV9 with TRBJ1-2; 7 bases fit TRBD1. V shed 3 bases and J 7 bases; nucleotides not matched to a gene: 6. Looked up from germline, CDR1 is SGDLS and CDR2 is YYNGEE. The CDR3 consists of 13 residues. CDR3 sequence: CASSGTGVGGYTF. CDR3 in DNA: TGTGCCAGCAGCGGAACAGGGGTTGGTGGCTACACCTTC.

This clonotype was picked up many times. The genes are TRBV6-2 or TRBV6-3 and TRBJ1-1; D is perhaps TRBD1 (5 bases). V was shortened by 2 bases and J by 1 base, with 8 bases between the two germline ends. This CDR3 is 14 amino acids long. CDR1 and CDR2 (germline): MNHEY, SVGEGT. This CDR3 reads CASSYRGRNTEAFF. CDR3 nucleotides: TGTGCCAGCAGTTACAGGGGACGGAACACTGAAGCTTTCTTT.

This clonotype was observed at least ten times. J is TRBJ1-3 and V is TRBV6-6; the D is unclear. CDR3 length: 16 residues. Germline CDR1 is MNHNY and CDR2 is SVGAGI (reference sequence). Trimming removed 5 bases at V and 0 bases at J, with 14 bases between. For the CDR3, the DNA is TGTGCCAGCAGTCCGTCCGGAGTGAGCTCTGGAAACACCATATATTTT. Translation gives CASSPSGVSSGNTIYF.

The chain joins TRBV20-1 to TRBJ1-1; tentative D call: TRBD1 (5 bases). In germline, CDR1 is DFQATT, CDR2 SNEGSKA (reference sequence). CDR3 length equals 14 residues. The V end was cut by 0 bases, the J end by 5 bases, with 13 bases between. CDR3 sequence reads: CSARDWQGGTEAFF. Written as DNA, the CDR3 is TGCAGTGCTAGAGATTGGCAGGGCGGGACTGAAGCTTTCTTT.

This clonotype occurred many times. The chain has TRBV6-1 and TRBJ1-1, with 9 bases lining up with TRBD1. Looked up from germline, CDR1 is MNHNS and CDR2 is SASEGT. The CDR3 extends over 20 amino acids. V gave up 3 bases and J gave up 1 base; unmatched junction bases: 18. CDR3 loop: CASSDGLRTGEVWENTEAFF. For the CDR3, the DNA is TGTGCCAGCAGTGACGGCCTACGGACAGGGGAAGTATGGGAGAACACTGAAGCTTTCTTT.

This clonotype was detected only a few times. The rearrangement joins TRBV2 to TRBJ1-6; 8 nucleotides agree with TRBD1. V shed 7 bases, J shed 9 bases, and the junction held 5 bases outside the gene matches. The germline V gene encodes CDR1 SNHLY and CDR2 FYNNEI. The CDR3 consists of 13 residues. In DNA, the CDR3 is TGTGCCAGCAACACAGGGGGTCTTTCACCCCTCCACTTT. Translated, it gives CASNTGGLSPLHF.

This clonotype has a count of ten or more. The J gene is TRBJ2-7, the V gene TRBV28; D unresolved. Trimming left V 4 bases short and J 6 bases short, with 13 bases between. Germline values: CDR1 MDHEN, CDR2 SYDVKM. The CDR3 spans 13 residues. The CDR3 nucleotides are TGTGCCAGCAGTTCCCCGAGAGCGCTCGAGCAGTACTTC. This translates into CASSSPRALEQYF.

This clonotype was observed a few times. The CDR3 DNA follows: TGTGCCAGTAGTAGAGTCTTACAGGAAAATTCACCCCTCCACTTT. Translation gives CASSRVLQENSPLHF. The J gene is TRBJ1-6, the V gene TRBV19; D is possibly TRBD1 (5 bases). V lost 4 bases and J lost 7, with 14 bases in between. CDR3 length: 15 residues. Looked up from germline, CDR1 is LNHDA and CDR2 is SQIVND (reference sequence). The variable domain in full, with the rest retrieved from reference TRBV19 and TRBJ1-6, is DGGITQSPKYLFRKEGQNVTLSCEQNLNHDAMYWYRQDPGQGLRLIYYSQIVNDFQKGDIAEGYSVSREKKESFPLTVTSAQKNPTAFYLCASSRVLQENSPLHFGNGTRLTVT.